This T cell receptor (beta chain) stems from a study of human T cells and chemical hapten exposure. This clonotype was seen only a few times. Its specificity is unknown. Notes on the study in general: There were significantly more large CDR3 similarity clusters among expanded TCRs than among controls. High-frequency TCRs, those above 1 in 1000, stayed the same after DPC sensitization. With alopecia, donors may have immune responses unlike healthy people's.

V lost 4 bases and J 7 bases, leaving 7 bases between the germline ends. The CDR3 totals 12 residues. Germline assignment: CDR1 MGHDK and CDR2 SYGVNS. Original analysis: 90,000 to 100,000 TCRs per sample was the median, with a range of roughly 23,224 to 690,600. One entry per CDR3 protein, called by TCRdb with MiXCR from the RACE reads. Here the V and J calls rest on TCRdb's processing, not on the authors' analysis. The sample has about 140,000 distinct CDR3 sequences; about 12% are singletons. Time point: patch test 2, 6 weeks after DPC sensitization. Treatment defined: therapeutic diphenylcyclopropenone sensitization with weekly scalp DPC.

This TCR was sampled from a woman aged 50 to 65 with alopecia areata. Some clones in this sample may be carry-over from other donors' samples. The V and J genes are TRBV25-1 and TRBJ1-4; the D is unclear. Here the sequenced sample was whole blood, taken in connection with sensitization to the hapten diphenylcyclopropenone (DPC). Here the CDR3 DNA reads TGTGCCAGCAGTGGGTTCCTTGAAAAACTGTTTTTT. This codes for CASSGFLEKLFF. The whole variable domain, filled in from reference TRBV25-1 and TRBJ1-4, reads EADIYQTPRYLVIGTGKKITLECSQTMGHDKMYWYQQDPGMELHLIHYSYGVNSTEKGDLSSESTVSRIRTEHFPLTLESARPSHTSQYLCASSGFLEKLFFGSGTQLSVL.